This entry concerns a single T cell receptor beta chain. This sample stems from a study of T-cell reconstitution after alpha-beta-depleted transplantation in children. The V and J ends lost 6 bases and 7 bases, in that order; junction bases with no gene match: 8. CDR3 size: 14 residues. Researchers prepared the TCRbeta library using unique molecular identifiers, the study reports. TCRdb reprocessed the PCR reads with MiXCR, giving one entry per CDR3 protein. The sample includes over 200,000 distinct CDR3 sequences, approximately 8.4% seen only once; the top ten take approximately 34%. V usage is TRBV12-3 or TRBV12-4 and J usage is TRBJ2-5, with 10 bases lining up with TRBD1. This sample comprised PBMCs, mostly from graft donor cells, obtained 360 days after TCRalphabeta/CD19-depleted stem cell transplant. The TCR comes from a male patient aged 2 to 9 who had a stem cell transplant for acute myeloid leukemia, so the T cells may come from the graft donor. The DNA for the CDR3 is TGTGCCAGCAGCCCAGGACAGGGGGAGGGGACCCAGTACTTC. Translation gives CASSPGQGEGTQYF.